This T cell receptor (beta chain) originates from a study of Ad26.COV2.S vaccination and SARS-CoV-2 variants. As to treatment: some 20 received Ad26.COV2.S at low or high dose, single or two shots; about 5 received placebo; per-sample allocation not given. Day 63 after the first injection of vaccine or placebo was the sampling time. The method was immunoSEQ multiplex PCR; TCRdb's version includes in-frame clones alone and lacks a portion of them. The data show 300,000 to 400,000 clones, roughly 91% seen once. Trimming removed 3 bases at V and 8 bases at J, with 12 bases between. The CDR3 has 13 residues. Germline values: CDR1 SGDLS, CDR2 YYNGEE.

The sample consisted of peripheral blood, taken in a trial of Ad26.COV2.S vaccine versus placebo. The rearrangement links TRBV9 to TRBJ2-1; D is unclear. The receptor's source is a person between 18 and 65 years old who received the Ad26.COV2.S COVID-19 vaccine or a placebo. The CDR3 protein is CASSGTWVDEQFF. CDR3 coding DNA: TGTGCCAGCAGCGGGACCTGGGTGGATGAGCAGTTCTTC.